Presented here are 32 T cell receptor beta chains from one specimen sequenced in a study of shared clonotypes between healthy human individuals. Produced via immunoSEQ multiplex PCR; TCRdb's table is partial and in-frame only. The sample lists about 2.3 million clones, 85% to 95% seen once, with approximately 0.4% in the top ten. The specimen was naive CD4+ T cells from PBMCs. The subset: CD45RA+ positively selected. Receptor source: a man between 18 and 29 years old in good health. Some clones in this sample may be carry-over from other donors' samples.

CDR3 nucleotide sequence: TGTGCCAGCAGCTTAGACGGTAGGGCCCAGTACTTC. Amino acid sequence: CASSLDGRAQYF. The chain joins TRBV11-2 to TRBJ2-5, with D unclear. This CDR3 is 12 amino acids long. Germline V lookup: CDR1 SGHAT, CDR2 FQNNGV. Trimming pared 0 bases from V and 9 bases from J, leaving 8 bases between.

This chain connects TRBV28 to TRBJ2-1, with TRBD1 identical over 9 bases. Looked up from germline, CDR1 is MDHEN and CDR2 is SYDVKM. Losses at the gene ends were 6 bases for V and 5 bases for J; bases not matched to a gene: 11. The CDR3 is 16 residues long. The CDR3 loop is CASRHPGTGWDNEQFF. CDR3 in DNA: TGTGCCAGCAGGCACCCCGGGACAGGGTGGGACAATGAGCAGTTCTTC.

On this clone: The same CDR3 can be traced to other DNA sequences in this sample. The genes are TRBV7-2 and TRBJ2-1; 10 bases match TRBD2. J lost 4 bases, V lost 4 bases, and 4 bases had no gene match. CDR1 and CDR2 from the germline V gene are SGHTA and FQGNSA. The CDR3 is made up of 15 amino acids. The CDR3 loop reads CASSSTSGSYNEQFF. Written as DNA, the CDR3 is TGTGCCAGCAGCTCGACTAGCGGGTCTTACAATGAGCAGTTCTTC. The variable domain in full, with the rest retrieved from reference TRBV7-2 and TRBJ2-1, is GAGVSQSPSNKVTEKGKDVELRCDPISGHTALYWYRQSLGQGLEFLIYFQGNSAPDKSGLPSDRFSAERTGGSVSTLTIQRTQQEDSAVYLCASSSTSGSYNEQFFGPGTRLTVL.

This chain connects TRBV10-1 to TRBJ2-6, with TRBD2 matching 8 bases. V lost 2 bases, J lost 1 base, and 4 bases stayed unmatched. Germline V gene lookup returns CDR1 WNHNN and CDR2 SYGVQD (reference sequence). CDR3 length: 17 residues. The CDR3, as DNA: TGCGCCAGCAGTGAGATAGCGGGAAAATCTGGGGCCAACGTCCTGACTTTC. Amino acids: CASSEIAGKSGANVLTF.

DNA of the CDR3: TGTGCCAGCAGCTCACCCCCGGGACTAGCGAGGGAGACCCAGTACTTC. As protein: CASSSPPGLARETQYF. The V call is TRBV7-2, the J call TRBJ2-5, with TRBD2 matching over 10 bases. Germline trimming cut 4 bases from V and 5 bases from J; bases unmatched to any gene: 10. The CDR3 spans 16 residues. Germline CDR1 SGHTA, CDR2 FQGNSA.

The chain uses TRBV2 and TRBJ1-2; no clear D gene. Germline V gives CDR1 SNHLY, CDR2 FYNNEI. CDR3 length: 12 residues. Between the trimmed V and J ends, which lost 1 base and 5 bases, there was a span of 5 bases. CDR3 region: CASSEGEYGYTF. CDR3 DNA: TGTGCCAGCAGTGAAGGGGAATATGGCTACACCTTC.

The chain recombines TRBV4-2 with TRBJ2-7; TRBD2 agrees at 7 bases. This CDR3 is built from 16 residues. Trimming took 0 bases from V and 2 from J; bases not matched to a gene: 7. Per germline, CDR1 LGHNA and CDR2 YNFKEQ. Written as DNA, the CDR3 is TGTGCCAGCAGCCAAGAGACGACGGGAGGCCCCTACGAGCAGTACTTC. Translated: CASSQETTGGPYEQYF.

The chain recombines TRBV2 with TRBJ2-1, with 8 bases that match TRBD2. This CDR3 is 19 amino acids long. CDR1 is SNHLY, CDR2 FYNNEI, per germline. Losses at the gene ends were 2 bases for V and 0 bases for J; bases not matched to a gene: 12. The CDR3 protein is CASSESRRLAGFSYNEQFF. CDR3 DNA sequence: TGTGCCAGCAGTGAATCTCGGAGGCTAGCGGGTTTCTCCTACAATGAGCAGTTCTTC.

As regards this clone: Other DNA sequences within the sample encode an identical CDR3. The V call is TRBV9, the J call TRBJ2-5, with D possibly being TRBD1 or TRBD2 (5 bases each). Between the trimmed V and J ends, which lost 1 base and 5 bases, there was a span of 15 bases. The CDR3 totals 15 residues. The germline gives CDR1 SGDLS, CDR2 YYNGEE. DNA of the CDR3: TGTGCCAGCAGCGTAACTGGCACCGAGGGGGAGACCCAGTACTTC. Its translation is CASSVTGTEGETQYF.

This clone was found once. Additional DNA sequences in this sample encode the identical CDR3. Here the CDR3 DNA reads TGTGCCACCAGCAGAGCTCCGGGGGACTATGGCTACACCTTC. Translation gives CATSRAPGDYGYTF. V usage is TRBV15 and J usage is TRBJ1-2, with D possibly TRBD1 on 5 matching bases. V lost 1 base and J lost 3, with 9 bases in between. The CDR3 spans 14 residues. The germline V gene encodes CDR1 LNHNV and CDR2 YYDKDF (reference sequence).

About this clone itself: This CDR3 is also generated by other DNA sequences in the sample. The rearrangement links TRBV7-2 to TRBJ1-2; D is uncertain. CDR3 length: 13 amino acids. The germline CDR1 and CDR2 sequences are SGHTA and FQGNSA. Trimming shortened V by 2 bases and J by 5 bases, and 9 bases separated the two germline ends. In nucleotides, the CDR3 is TGTGCCAGCAGCTTAAGTCGAGTTTATGGCTACACCTTC. Its translation is CASSLSRVYGYTF.

The V gene is TRBV7-6, the J gene TRBJ1-3, with D possibly being TRBD1 (6 bases). Germline V gene data show CDR1 as SGHVS and CDR2 as FNYEAQ. V was shortened by 8 bases and J by 0 bases, with 17 bases between the two germline ends. The CDR3 is made up of 16 amino acids. The CDR3 loop is CASGLNRVISGNTIYF. The CDR3 bases are TGTGCCAGCGGGCTGAACAGGGTCATCTCTGGAAACACCATATATTTT.

This sequence joins TRBV9 and TRBJ1-1; the D gene is possibly TRBD1 (6 bases). This CDR3 contains 14 residues. The germline V gene encodes CDR1 SGDLS and CDR2 YYNGEE. Trimming cost V 0 bases and J 5 bases, with 11 bases left between them. This CDR3 is CASSVAGEKTEAFF. The CDR3 DNA is TGTGCCAGCAGCGTAGCAGGGGAAAAAACTGAAGCTTTCTTT.

This rearrangement joins TRBV5-1 to TRBJ2-7, with D uncertain. V lost 6 bases and J 0 bases, leaving 16 bases between the germline ends. From germline, CDR1 is SGHRS and CDR2 YFSETQ. The CDR3 spans 15 residues. CDR3 DNA sequence: TGCGCCAGCAACAAAGACGGCTCGAGCTCCTACGAGCAGTACTTC. Protein product: CASNKDGSSSYEQYF.

The chain joins TRBV7-2 to TRBJ2-7; TRBD1 matches 7 bases. From germline, CDR1 is SGHTA and CDR2 FQGNSA. Trimming cost V 1 base and J 2 bases; bases outside gene matches: 5. The CDR3 is 15 residues long. The CDR3 sequence: CASSLDGTETYEQYF. In DNA, the CDR3 is TGTGCCAGCAGCTTAGATGGGACAGAAACCTACGAGCAGTACTTC.

The chain links TRBV5-1 to TRBJ2-2; unclear D gene. V was shortened by 0 bases and J by 5 bases, with 20 bases between the two germline ends. CDR1 and CDR2 from the germline V gene are SGHRS and YFSETQ. This CDR3 has 18 amino acids. The CDR3 reads CASSLASSSIPATGELFF. In nucleotides, the CDR3 is TGCGCCAGCAGCTTGGCCTCCTCTTCTATTCCCGCAACCGGGGAGCTGTTTTTT.

This chain joins TRBV19 and TRBJ2-2; TRBD2 aligns across 12 bases. The CDR3 consists of 17 residues. The V gene's germline CDR1 is LNHDA and CDR2 SQIVND (reference sequence). The V gene end was trimmed by 10 bases and the J gene end by 6 bases; junction bases not matched to a gene: 15. The CDR3 loop is CATSPRLAGVRAGELFF. As DNA, the CDR3 is TGTGCCACCTCCCCGCGACTAGCGGGAGTGAGGGCCGGGGAGCTGTTTTTT.

The chain carries TRBV28 and TRBJ1-1; D gene ambiguous. Trimming left V 3 bases short and J 0 bases short, with 8 bases between. The CDR3 runs to 14 residues. CDR1 is MDHEN, CDR2 SYDVKM, per germline. The CDR3: CASSLGFLNTEAFF. The DNA for the CDR3 is TGTGCCAGCAGTTTGGGTTTCCTGAACACTGAAGCTTTCTTT.

The DNA for the CDR3 is TGCGCCAGCACTAAAGCTAGCGGGAGTCAATACAATGAGCAGTTCTTC. It codes for CASTKASGSQYNEQFF. The gene calls are TRBV5-1 and TRBJ2-1; 10 bases are shared with TRBD2. This CDR3 region has 16 residues. CDR1 is SGHRS and CDR2 is YFSETQ in the germline V gene. V lost 6 bases and J lost 4; bases outside the gene matches: 10.

V usage is TRBV5-1 and J usage is TRBJ1-5, with D tentatively TRBD1 (5 bases). The CDR3 loop spans 14 amino acids. Germline CDR1 SGHRS, CDR2 YFSETQ. V was clipped by 4 bases and J by 7 bases, with 15 bases between them. The CDR3, as DNA: TGCGCCAGCAGCACGGGAACCCCAGGGCAGCCCCAGCATTTT. Translation gives CASSTGTPGQPQHF.

The chain is built from TRBV19 and TRBJ2-3; D might be TRBD2 (6 bases). CDR3 length equals 17 residues. Germline V gives CDR1 LNHDA, CDR2 SQIVND (reference sequence). V lost 3 bases and J 0 bases, leaving 16 bases between the germline ends. The CDR3 coding sequence is TGTGCCAGTAGTATCTTTTCTAGCGCTCCTAGCACAGATACGCAGTATTTT. Amino acids: CASSIFSSAPSTDTQYF. Looking up the rest from reference TRBV19 and TRBJ2-3 gives the full variable domain: DGGITQSPKYLFRKEGQNVTLSCEQNLNHDAMYWYRQDPGQGLRLIYYSQIVNDFQKGDIAEGYSVSREKKESFPLTVTSAQKNPTAFYLCASSIFSSAPSTDTQYFGPGTRLTVL.

This chain links TRBV5-1 with TRBJ2-5; 9 positions match TRBD2. Germline CDR1 SGHRS, CDR2 YFSETQ. The CDR3 loop spans 14 amino acids. V lost 2 bases and J lost 5; bases outside the gene matches: 4. The CDR3 region has the DNA TGCGCCAGCAGCTTTAGCGGGAGTGGGGAGACCCAGTACTTC. Protein product: CASSFSGSGETQYF.

The rearrangement uses TRBV6-6 and TRBJ1-2; the match to TRBD1 covers 10 bases. The CDR3 covers 13 residues. V lost 8 bases, J lost 4 bases, and 4 bases stayed unmatched. Germline lookup yields CDR1 MNHNY and CDR2 SVGAGI (reference sequence). The CDR3 nucleotides are TGTGCCAGCTTGACAGGGGGCTTCTATGGCTACACCTTC. Amino acid sequence: CASLTGGFYGYTF.

This chain connects TRBV7-6 to TRBJ1-4; D might be TRBD1 (5 bases). The CDR3 extends over 13 amino acids. V lost 5 bases and J 7 bases, leaving 11 bases between the germline ends. CDR1 is SGHVS and CDR2 is FNYEAQ in the germline V gene. CDR3 sequence reads: CASSVGTVEKLFF. CDR3 nucleotides: TGTGCCAGCAGCGTAGGGACGGTTGAAAAACTGTTTTTT.

The chain employs TRBV9 and TRBJ2-7; 10 bases line up with TRBD2. The junction had 7 bases not matched to a gene; V was cut back by 2 bases and J by 2 bases. CDR3 length: 16 amino acids. Germline-derived CDR1 and CDR2 are SGDLS and YYNGEE. CDR3 DNA sequence: TGTGCCAGCAGCGTTACCATGCTAGCGGGAGCCTACGAGCAGTACTTC. Protein product: CASSVTMLAGAYEQYF.

As for this clone: Because the CDR3 is missing its conserved closing phenylalanine or tryptophan, this is likely a read error. The chain joins TRBV10-2 to TRBJ1-2; the D is unclear. Germline V gives CDR1 WSHSY, CDR2 SAAADI. V lost 10 bases to trimming and J lost 4 bases, with 13 bases between them. This CDR3 region has 12 residues. CDR3 coding DNA: TGCGCCACCACGGGTTCTGGCTATGGCTACACCCTC. Encoded protein: CATTGSGYGYTL.

The rearrangement joins TRBV7-9 to TRBJ2-2, with 8 bases aligning to TRBD1. Germline values: CDR1 SEHNR, CDR2 FQNEAQ (reference sequence). The CDR3 contains 16 residues. V lost 5 bases and J lost 4; bases outside the gene matches: 9. In DNA, the CDR3 is TGTGCCAGCAGCCAGAGACAGGGGCCCACCACCGGGGAGCTGTTTTTT. Its protein product is CASSQRQGPTTGELFF. The full variable domain, completed using reference TRBV7-9 and TRBJ2-2, is DTGVSQNPRHKITKRGQNVTFRCDPISEHNRLYWYRQTLGQGPEFLTYFQNEAQLEKSRLLSDRFSAERPKGSFSTLEIQRTEQGDSAMYLCASSQRQGPTTGELFFGEGSRLTVL.

A note on this clone: This same CDR3 is encoded by further DNA sequences in the sample. The V and J genes are TRBV11-3 and TRBJ2-1; D not certain. V shed 3 bases and J shed 2 bases, with 8 bases lying between them. Per germline, CDR1 SGHNT and CDR2 YENEEA. The CDR3 extends over 14 amino acids. This CDR3 is CASSFGGAYNEQFF. The DNA of the CDR3 is TGTGCCAGCAGCTTCGGCGGAGCCTACAATGAGCAGTTCTTC.

This chain links TRBV5-5 with TRBJ1-2; possible D gene TRBD1, 5 bases. Germline CDR1 and CDR2: SGHKS and YYEKEE (reference sequence). V shed 4 bases and J shed 1 base, with 20 bases lying between them. This CDR3 has 17 residues. CDR3 in amino acids: CASSPGMTVLFNYGYTF. CDR3 coding DNA: TGTGCCAGCAGCCCCGGGATGACAGTTCTTTTTAACTATGGCTACACCTTC.

V and J are TRBV6-1 and TRBJ1-5, with D unclear. The CDR3 runs to 13 residues. V lost 7 bases to trimming and J lost 0 bases, with 7 bases between them. Germline lookup yields CDR1 MNHNS and CDR2 SASEGT. The DNA for the CDR3 is TGTGCCAGCACTGGGCTTAGCAATCAGCCCCAGCATTTT. Its protein product is CASTGLSNQPQHF.

This clone was observed a single time. The chain couples TRBV14 to TRBJ2-2; 9 bases align to TRBD1. This CDR3 spans 15 amino acids. Per the germline V gene, CDR1 is SGHDN and CDR2 is FVKESK. V was clipped by 4 bases and J by 4 bases; unmatched bases: 4. This chain's CDR3 is CASSRGTGTTGELFF. The CDR3 DNA is TGTGCCAGCAGCCGTGGGACAGGGACCACCGGGGAGCTGTTTTTT.

The chain combines TRBV19 with TRBJ1-1; no firm D call. Trimming took off 10 bases at V and 5 bases at J, with 14 bases between the two ends. Germline CDR1 and CDR2: LNHDA and SQIVND (reference sequence). This CDR3 spans 12 amino acids. DNA for the CDR3: TGTGCCACACCCATTGACCGGACTGAAGCTTTCTTT. Residues: CATPIDRTEAFF. Using reference TRBV19 and TRBJ1-1 for the parts outside the CDR3, the full variable domain is DGGITQSPKYLFRKEGQNVTLSCEQNLNHDAMYWYRQDPGQGLRLIYYSQIVNDFQKGDIAEGYSVSREKKESFPLTVTSAQKNPTAFYLCATPIDRTEAFFGQGTRLTVV.